The entry below describes one T cell receptor beta chain. Antigen unknown. The sample belongs to a study of cytomegalovirus exposure and HLA in healthy donors. Study at large: Among around 170 million T cells, an earlier analysis found 120 million or so unique TCR beta sequences. General study findings and limits: What a later analysis reportedly showed was that an Asian-associated ancestry cluster had fewer N-insertions than the 666-donor mean. Reportedly, diagnosis of cytomegalovirus status by the classifier showed high specificity and sensitivity. In vitro experiments confirmed that three CMV-associated chains were specific for CMV antigens.

PCR was performed using 60 Vbeta and 13 Jbeta primers. Using immunoSEQ multiplex PCR, the repertoire was profiled, and TCRdb retains in-frame clones only, with some absent. The sample carries about 120,000 clones, over 60% recorded once. In germline, CDR1 is SGHVS, CDR2 FQNEAQ. Trimming pared 5 bases from V and 3 bases from J, leaving 16 bases between. This CDR3 is built from 15 residues. Sample: PBMCs. This TCR derives from a man aged 35 to 55 in good health and CMV-seropositive. The chain uses TRBV7-8 and TRBJ2-5; weak D call: TRBD1 (5 bases). CDR3 region: CASSGSQVFEETQYF. CDR3 bases: TGTGCCAGCAGCGGATCACAGGTATTCGAAGAGACCCAGTACTTC.